This T cell receptor (beta chain) comes out of a study of cytomegalovirus exposure and HLA in healthy donors (dated by TCRdb to 2016 to 2017). In terms of the full investigation: A later analysis indicated that the 120 validation repertoires were generated on the platform also employed for the roughly 730 repertoires of the first cohort. The study aimed to test whether cataloging public T cell receptors could reveal signatures of past pathogen exposure. The study combined high-throughput TCR immunosequencing, statistical association of individual TCRs with disease status, and machine learning to predict cytomegalovirus infection status. Besides the first cohort of 666 subjects, a separate validation cohort made up of about 120 different subjects was used. Overall study results and their limits: In the study, 150 to 200 TCR beta chains were listed as associated with cytomegalovirus. Three of the identified cytomegalovirus-associated TCR beta chains were confirmed in vitro to be specific for cytomegalovirus antigens. According to the authors, the approach could potentially be generalized to other disease states and immunological phenotypes. Most TCR sequences were observed very rarely across donors, whereas some public TCRs were present in many individuals. Cytomegalovirus status was reported to be diagnosed by the classifier with high specificity and sensitivity in both the original and validation cohorts. A later analysis had no HLA typing for the validation cohort, so co-occurrence there was scored across all 110 or so repertoires. In a later analysis, TCRs clustered in the first cohort were found to also tend to co-occur in the 120 validation repertoires, with around 94% of cluster scores above 0.

Separate from the roughly 650-subject first cohort, the validation cohort of 90 to 150 subjects was the group to which the donors belonged. Measured from the cysteine to the phenylalanine, the CDR3 is 16 residues long. The sequence is cut down to CDR3 DNA, 48 bases in frame from base 1. Looking up the germline V gene (reference sequence) yields CDR1 SGHNT and CDR2 YYREEE. Compared with germline, V lacks 5 bases and J lacks 1 base; bases without a gene match: 6. Concerning this clone: Its antigen remains undetermined. Base quality data are lacking; no much larger clone is found one base away.

Library method: the immunoSEQ multiplex PCR assay. Per the original workflow: To diagnose cytomegalovirus status from the catalog of TCR beta chain sequences, a statistical classification framework was built. The source is immuneACCESS, and TCRdb retained only in-frame sequences with V and J called. Part of the clones is not carried over; for the studies checked, unresolved V genes explain less than half of this, and the remainder is unexplained. Clone size and the V and J calls come from that table; the DNA yielded D and trimming. The sample table shows tens of thousands of clones, and just under 95% are seen once. The ten largest clonotypes hold about 3.5% of the sample.

Recombination linked TRBV5-4 to TRBJ2-2; TRBD1 matches 9 bases in the middle. The TCR was taken from a woman under 30 in good health and CMV-seropositive. Material: PBMCs. In nucleotide form, the sequence is TGTGCCAGCAGAAATCCGGGACAGGGGAACACCGGGGAGCTGTTTTTT. It specifies CASRNPGQGNTGELFF.